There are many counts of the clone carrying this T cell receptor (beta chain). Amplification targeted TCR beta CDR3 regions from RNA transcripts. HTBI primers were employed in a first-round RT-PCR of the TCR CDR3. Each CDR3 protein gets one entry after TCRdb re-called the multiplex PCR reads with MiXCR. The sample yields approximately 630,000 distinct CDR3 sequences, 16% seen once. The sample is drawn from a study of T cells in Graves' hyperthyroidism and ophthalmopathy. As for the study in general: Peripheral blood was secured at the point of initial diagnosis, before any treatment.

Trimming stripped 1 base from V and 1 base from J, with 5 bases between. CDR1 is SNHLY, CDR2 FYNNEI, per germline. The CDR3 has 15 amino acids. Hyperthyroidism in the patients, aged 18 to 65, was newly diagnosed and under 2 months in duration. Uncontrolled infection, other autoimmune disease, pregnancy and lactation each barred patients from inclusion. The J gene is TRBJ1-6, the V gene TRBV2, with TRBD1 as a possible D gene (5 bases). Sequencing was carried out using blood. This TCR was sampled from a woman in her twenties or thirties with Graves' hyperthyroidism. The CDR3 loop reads CASSEGQSYNSPLHF. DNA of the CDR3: TGTGCCAGCAGTGAAGGACAGTCCTATAATTCACCCCTCCACTTT. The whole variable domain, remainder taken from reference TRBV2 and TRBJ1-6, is EPEVTQTPSHQVTQMGQEVILRCVPISNHLYFYWYRQILGQKVEFLVSFYNNEISEKSEIFDDQFSVERPDGSNFTLKIRSTKLEDSAMYFCASSEGQSYNSPLHFGNGTRLTVT.